This T cell receptor (beta chain) was retrieved from a study of blood T cell repertoires in COVID-19. The V end lost 7 bases, the J end lost 3 bases, and 10 bases lay between the germline ends. Germline values: CDR1 LNHDA, CDR2 SQIVND (reference sequence). The CDR3 covers 13 residues. Authors' methods: It was from reference gene primer amplification that nucleated cell counts were estimated. Libraries were prepared by immunoSEQ multiplex PCR; TCRdb keeps only in-frame clonotypes and omits some of them. V and J calls and clone size are as listed in that table; D and trimming were resolved from the DNA. Among around 120,000 clones listed, 70% to 85% were seen once.

Sequences were obtained from peripheral blood. The source is a man in his 70s with active or convalescent COVID-19. The V gene is TRBV19, the J gene TRBJ2-1, with D hard to call. The CDR3 nucleotides read TGTGCCAGTAAGCCGTTAAACTACAATGAGCAGTTCTTC. It encodes CASKPLNYNEQFF.